Listed here are 22 T cell receptor beta chains from one sample, sequenced in a study of CD8 T cells in ankylosing spondylitis. TCRdb fed the 5' RACE reads into MiXCR, producing one record per CDR3 protein. The table shows 250,000 to 400,000 distinct CDR3 sequences, with approximately 10% occurring only once. What was sequenced was blood, either unsorted or a sorted T cell fraction (not recorded which). Receptors were obtained from a female donor with ankylosing spondylitis or in good health (not recorded which).

This clonotype showed up many times. This chain links TRBV27 with TRBJ2-7, with D tentatively TRBD1 (6 bases). CDR3 length equals 15 residues. Germline CDR1 reads MNHEY; CDR2 reads SMNVEV (reference sequence). Deletions cut 0 bases from V and 2 bases from J, with 11 bases between. DNA for the CDR3: TGTGCCAGCAGTTTATCGGCCGGGACACCCTACGAGCAGTACTTC. Translation gives CASSLSAGTPYEQYF.

A word on this clonotype: A much more abundant neighbour one base away suggests this may be a read error. Here the CDR3 omits its conserved ending phenylalanine or tryptophan, so a read error is the likely source. The V gene is TRBV12-3 or TRBV12-4, the J gene TRBJ1-2, with a weak D call TRBD1 (5 bases). Trimming removed 3 bases from V and 8 bases from J, with 16 bases in between. The CDR3 runs 14 residues. CDR3 loop: CASSLGTAFWGYTI. CDR3 in DNA: TGTGCCAGCAGTTTGGGGACGGCTTTTTGGGGCTACACCATC.

This sequence joins TRBV10-2 and TRBJ2-5, with 9 positions matching TRBD2. Trimming removed 6 bases from V and 5 bases from J; junction bases left unmatched: 10. Germline CDR1 WSHSY, CDR2 SAAADI. This CDR3 is 15 amino acids long. The CDR3 sequence: CASRSLAGETETQYF. CDR3 in DNA: TGCGCCAGCAGGTCTTTAGCGGGAGAAACGGAGACCCAGTACTTC.

This clonotype has at least ten counts. V gene TRBV20-1 combines with J gene TRBJ2-1; weak D call: TRBD2 (6 bases). The CDR3 extends over 18 amino acids. With 1 base removed from V and 1 base from J, the gap between germline ends came to 20 bases. In germline, CDR1 is DFQATT, CDR2 SNEGSKA (reference sequence). CDR3 sequence: CSARGPGRGRVSYNEQFF. The CDR3 nucleotides are TGCAGTGCTAGAGGACCGGGGCGGGGAAGAGTATCCTACAATGAGCAGTTCTTC.

This clonotype showed up many times. The chain has TRBV4-3 and TRBJ2-7, with D maybe TRBD1 (6 bases). Trimming removed 2 bases at V and 5 bases at J, with 13 bases between. Germline CDR1 is LGHNA and CDR2 is YSLEER. The CDR3 totals 14 residues. The CDR3 DNA reads TGCGCCAGCAGCCAAAGGGACACAGCGAACGAGCAGTACTTC. It translates to CASSQRDTANEQYF.

This clonotype was recorded at least ten times. The chain uses TRBV28 and TRBJ2-1; no clear D gene. The germline gives CDR1 MDHEN, CDR2 SYDVKM. Deletions cut 5 bases from V and 2 bases from J, with 10 bases between. The CDR3 has 14 residues. DNA for the CDR3: TGTGCCAGCAGTCCCGGGCAGACCTACAATGAGCAGTTCTTC. It specifies CASSPGQTYNEQFF.

The chain couples TRBV7-9 to TRBJ1-1; 7 bases line up with TRBD1. The trim removed 1 base at V and 0 bases at J, leaving 8 bases unmatched. There are 17 residues in the CDR3. In germline, CDR1 is SEHNR, CDR2 FQNEAQ (reference sequence). The CDR3 region is CASSLGRGHWMNTEAFF. In DNA, the CDR3 is TGTGCCAGCAGCTTAGGTAGGGGGCACTGGATGAACACTGAAGCTTTCTTT.

This clonotype was detected many times. The chain carries TRBV5-1 and TRBJ2-2; 8 bases line up with TRBD2. The CDR3 has 16 amino acids. Germline loops: CDR1 SGHRS, CDR2 YFSETQ. With 2 bases clipped from V and 2 bases from J, the junction kept 5 bases outside the gene matches. CDR3 sequence (DNA): TGCGCCAGCAGCTTCGGCGGGAGGATTAACACCGGGGAGCTGTTTTTT. It specifies CASSFGGRINTGELFF.

On this clonotype itself: This sequence may be a read error, since a much larger clone differs from it by one base. The chain carries TRBV12-3 or TRBV12-4 and TRBJ2-7; 9 bases are a match to TRBD1. V trimming: 8 bases; J trimming: 2 bases; junction bases outside the gene matches: 7. The CDR3 length is 14 residues. DNA of the CDR3: TGTGCCAGCCGTTCGCGACAGGGGGCCTACGAGCAGTACTTC. It yields the protein CASRSRQGAYEQYF.

The chain uses TRBV7-2 and TRBJ2-2; tentatively, D is TRBD2 (5 bases). Germline loops: CDR1 SGHTA, CDR2 FQGNSA. Trimming cost V 2 bases and J 4 bases, with 14 bases left between them. There are 16 residues in the CDR3. In DNA, the CDR3 is TGTGCCAGCAGCTTATACGGCGGCGGACTCACCGGGGAGCTGTTTTTT. This sequence encodes CASSLYGGGLTGELFF. Drawing the rest from reference TRBV7-2 and TRBJ2-2, the complete variable domain is GAGVSQSPSNKVTEKGKDVELRCDPISGHTALYWYRQSLGQGLEFLIYFQGNSAPDKSGLPSDRFSAERTGGSVSTLTIQRTQQEDSAVYLCASSLYGGGLTGELFFGEGSRLTVL.

Here the CDR3 DNA reads TGTGCCAGCAGTTTAGCGTTCCCGGCTAGGGAGACCCAGTACTTC. Amino acid sequence: CASSLAFPARETQYF. The chain uses TRBV27 and TRBJ2-5, with D uncertain. Trimming took 2 bases from V and 5 from J, leaving 15 bases between them. Germline-derived CDR1 and CDR2 are MNHEY and SMNVEV (reference sequence). This CDR3 is 15 amino acids long.

This clonotype appeared many times. The J gene is TRBJ2-7, the V gene TRBV6-1, with no clear D. The CDR3 extends over 15 amino acids. Trimming shortened V by 3 bases and J by 2 bases, and 14 bases separated the two germline ends. Germline V CDR1 and CDR2: MNHNS, SASEGT. The CDR3 loop is CASSEGHFKTYEQYF. In nucleotides, the CDR3 is TGTGCCAGCAGTGAGGGCCACTTTAAGACCTACGAGCAGTACTTC.

This clonotype was seen at least ten times. The chain uses TRBV5-1 and TRBJ2-3, with a weak D call TRBD1 (6 bases). Looked up from germline, CDR1 is SGHRS and CDR2 is YFSETQ. V was pared by 4 bases and J by 6 bases, with 15 bases between. This CDR3 is built from 14 residues. The CDR3 loop reads CASSPGQNVDTQYF. The DNA for the CDR3 is TGCGCCAGCAGCCCAGGACAGAACGTCGATACGCAGTATTTT. The variable domain in full, completed from reference TRBV5-1 and TRBJ2-3, reads KAGVTQTPRYLIKTRGQQVTLSCSPISGHRSVSWYQQTPGQGLQFLFEYFSETQRNKGNFPGRFSGRQFSNSRSEMNVSTLELGDSALYLCASSPGQNVDTQYFGPGTRLTVL.

At least ten counts were recorded for this clonotype. CDR3 in amino acids: CASGLGQGTEAFF. The CDR3 DNA reads as TGTGCTAGTGGCCTCGGACAGGGGACTGAAGCTTTCTTT. The J gene is TRBJ1-1, the V gene TRBV12-5, with 9 nucleotides matching TRBD1. Germline V CDR1 and CDR2: LGHNT, FRNRAP. The ends lost 6 bases at V and 5 bases at J; junction bases unmatched: 4. The CDR3 contains 13 residues.

Note on this clonotype: One end of the junction varies from germline; a read error may be responsible. The genes are TRBV12-3 or TRBV12-4 and TRBJ2-5; D not resolved. The CDR3 loop spans 12 amino acids. The chain's CDR3 is CACSKVAETQYF. CDR3 DNA sequence: TGTGCCTGCAGTAAGGTGGCGGAGACCCAGTACTTC.

This clonotype was observed a few times. The chain employs TRBV11-2 and TRBJ1-6; D ambiguous. This CDR3 region has 15 residues. Per the germline V gene, CDR1 is SGHAT and CDR2 is FQNNGV. V was clipped by 0 bases and J by 7 bases, with 10 bases between them. CDR3 amino acids: CASSLDPGPNSPLHF. CDR3 coding DNA: TGTGCCAGCAGCTTAGATCCAGGTCCCAATTCACCCCTCCACTTT.

This clonotype turned up a few times. The chain employs TRBV30 and TRBJ2-2; D is ambiguous. V lost 3 bases to trimming and J lost 0 bases, with 8 bases between them. In germline, CDR1 is GTSNPN, CDR2 SVGIG (reference sequence). The CDR3 has 14 residues. CDR3 sequence reads: CAWSEFANTGELFF. DNA for the CDR3: TGTGCCTGGAGCGAATTCGCGAACACCGGGGAGCTGTTTTTT.

This clonotype was recorded at least ten times. This chain uses TRBV6-6 with TRBJ1-1; D possibly corresponds to TRBD1 (6 bases). CDR1 and CDR2 from the germline V gene are MNHNY and SVGAGI (reference sequence). The CDR3 is 13 residues long. The V gene lost 7 bases and the J gene lost 1 base, with 10 bases spanning the gap. The CDR3 loop is CASTLGGNTEAFF. The CDR3 nucleotides read TGTGCCAGCACCCTAGGGGGGAACACTGAAGCTTTCTTT.

The chain recombines TRBV7-3 with TRBJ1-2; the D is unclear. Germline V gene sequence: CDR1 SGHTA, CDR2 FQGTGA. CDR3 size: 14 residues. Between the trimmed V and J ends, which lost 1 base and 2 bases, there was a span of 8 bases. CDR3: CASSLNGNNYGYTF. CDR3 DNA: TGTGCCAGCAGCTTAAATGGAAACAACTATGGCTACACCTTC.

In this sample, this clonotype turned up many times. The chain couples TRBV20-1 to TRBJ2-4, with D unresolved. The CDR3 loop spans 11 amino acids. Germline V gives CDR1 DFQATT, CDR2 SNEGSKA (reference sequence). Trimming took off 1 base at V and 8 bases at J, with 6 bases between the two ends. The CDR3 DNA reads TGCAGTGCTAGAGGGACGGACATTCAGTACTTC. This gives the protein CSARGTDIQYF.

The chain employs TRBV28 and TRBJ2-3; D is undetermined. There are 13 residues in the CDR3. Germline V gives CDR1 MDHEN, CDR2 SYDVKM. The V gene lost 3 bases and the J gene lost 8 bases, with 12 bases spanning the gap. DNA for the CDR3: TGTGCCAGCAGTTTCGTCCCAACGGGTACGCAGTATTTT. Translated: CASSFVPTGTQYF.

This clonotype was observed many times. The chain uses TRBV7-8 and TRBJ2-7; 7 positions agree with TRBD2. This CDR3 region has 15 residues. The ends lost 3 bases at V and 6 bases at J; junction bases unmatched: 11. Germline lookup yields CDR1 SGHVS and CDR2 FQNEAQ. As DNA, the CDR3 is TGTGCCAGCAGCTTGGGGGGAGGGCCGAACGGCGAGCAGTACTTC. As protein: CASSLGGGPNGEQYF.